This entry concerns a single T cell receptor (beta chain). Authors' processing steps: The authors estimated nucleated cell counts from reference gene primer amplification. Some clones are missing from TCRdb's copy, which holds only in-frame ones; the method was immunoSEQ multiplex PCR. V, J and clone size are taken as reported in that table, and D and trimming were inferred from the DNA itself. The sample includes 90,000 to 100,000 clones, 81% of them seen just once. This sample was taken from a study of blood T cell repertoires in COVID-19. The overall study: There were acute and convalescent COVID-19 samples, and they came from the United States, Italy and Spain. In each case, the material was cDNA or gDNA derived from T cells, B-cell-depleted T cells, or PBMCs.

CDR1 is KGHSH, CDR2 LQKENI, per germline. V lost 1 base, J lost 7 bases, and 17 bases lay in between. The CDR3 contains 15 residues. The TCR comes from a man in his fifties or sixties with acute or convalescent COVID-19. This sequence joins TRBV18 and TRBJ2-7; possibly TRBD1 for D (6 bases). Sequencing was done on a sample of peripheral blood. The CDR3 nucleotides read TGTGCCAGCTCACCACGGGGCAGGGGAATTGAGGAGCAGTACTTC. Translation: CASSPRGRGIEEQYF.